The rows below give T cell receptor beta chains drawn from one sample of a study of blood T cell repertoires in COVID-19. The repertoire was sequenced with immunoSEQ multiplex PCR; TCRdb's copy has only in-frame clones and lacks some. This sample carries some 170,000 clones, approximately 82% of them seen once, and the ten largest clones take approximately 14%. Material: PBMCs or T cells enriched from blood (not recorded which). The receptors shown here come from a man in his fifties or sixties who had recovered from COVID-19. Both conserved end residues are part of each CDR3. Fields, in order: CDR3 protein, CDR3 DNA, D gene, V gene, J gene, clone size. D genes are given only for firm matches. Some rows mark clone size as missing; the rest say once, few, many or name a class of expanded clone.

CDR3: CASSHGTSGGAFYNEQFF
DNA: TGCGCCAGCAGCCACGGGACTAGCGGGGGGGCGTTCTACAATGAGCAGTTCTTC
D: TRBD2
V: TRBV5-1
J: TRBJ2-1
size: NA

CDR3: CASSRGTDGYTF
DNA: TGTGCCAGCAGTCGGGGGACGGATGGCTACACCTTC
D: NA
V: TRBV27
J: TRBJ1-2
size: NA

CDR3: CASSRDMNTEAFF
DNA: TGTGCCAGCAGTAGGGACATGAACACTGAAGCTTTCTTT
D: NA
V: TRBV2
J: TRBJ1-1
size: NA

CDR3: CASRSGTGVGGYTF
DNA: TGTGCCAGCAGAAGCGGGACAGGGGTGGGTGGCTACACCTTC
D: TRBD1
V: TRBV2
J: TRBJ1-2
size: NA

CDR3: CASSLMGTIEKLFF
DNA: TGTGCCAGCAGCTTAATGGGCACAATAGAAAAACTGTTTTTT
D: NA
V: TRBV7-4
J: TRBJ1-4
size: NA

CDR3: CVSSPPDRDSGNTIYF
DNA: TGTGTCAGCAGTCCCCCGGACAGGGACTCTGGAAACACCATATATTTT
D: TRBD1
V: TRBV28
J: TRBJ1-3
size: NA

CDR3: CAWSTTGGTNSPLHF
DNA: TGTGCCTGGAGTACGACTGGGGGGACGAATTCACCCCTCCACTTT
D: NA
V: TRBV30
J: TRBJ1-6
size: NA

CDR3: CASSRGQRLGANVLTF
DNA: TGTGCCAGTAGCCGTGGACAGCGCTTGGGGGCCAACGTCCTGACTTTC
D: NA
V: TRBV19
J: TRBJ2-6
size: NA

CDR3: CASSFQGGDTEAFF
DNA: TGTGCCAGCAGCTTCCAGGGTGGGGACACTGAAGCTTTCTTT
D: NA
V: TRBV6-5
J: TRBJ1-1
size: once

CDR3: CASSDGTGDRLHYGYTF
DNA: TGCGCCAGCAGTGATGGGACAGGGGATCGGTTGCACTATGGCTACACCTTC
D: TRBD1
V: TRBV10-1
J: TRBJ1-2
size: NA

CDR3: CASSESRGEAFF
DNA: TGCGCCAGCAGTGAGTCGCGAGGAGAAGCTTTCTTT
D: NA
V: TRBV10-1
J: TRBJ1-1
size: NA

CDR3: CASSLAAEFDEQYF
DNA: TGCGCCAGCAGCTTGGCCGCGGAGTTTGACGAGCAGTACTTC
D: NA
V: TRBV5-1
J: TRBJ2-7
size: NA

CDR3: CAISVDRANSPLHF
DNA: TGTGCCATCAGTGTCGACAGGGCCAATTCACCCCTCCACTTT
D: TRBD1
V: TRBV10-3
J: TRBJ1-6
size: NA

CDR3: CASSNPGTGPTNYGYTF
DNA: TGTGCCAGCAGCAATCCCGGGACAGGCCCGACTAACTATGGCTACACCTTC
D: TRBD1
V: TRBV5-6
J: TRBJ1-2
size: NA

CDR3: CASSLVLAGVYNEQFF
DNA: TGTGCTAGCAGCTTAGTACTAGCGGGAGTATACAATGAGCAGTTCTTC
D: TRBD2
V: TRBV7-7
J: TRBJ2-1
size: NA

CDR3: CATSETAGPRTDTQYF
DNA: TGTGCCACCAGTGAGACGGCAGGGCCCCGCACAGATACGCAGTATTTT
D: NA
V: TRBV24-1
J: TRBJ2-3
size: once

CDR3: CASTARRTGGAGELFF
DNA: TGTGCCAGCACCGCGAGAAGGACAGGGGGTGCCGGGGAGCTGTTTTTT
D: TRBD1
V: TRBV2
J: TRBJ2-2
size: NA

CDR3: CASKVPREGGGAFF
DNA: TGTGCCAGCAAAGTGCCAAGGGAGGGAGGGGGAGCTTTCTTT
D: NA
V: TRBV6-5
J: TRBJ1-1
size: once

CDR3: CASSLASYTGELFF
DNA: TGTGCCAGCAGCTTAGCCAGTTACACCGGGGAGCTGTTTTTT
D: NA
V: TRBV7-9
J: TRBJ2-2
size: NA

CDR3: CASSKSFPGSTNEKLFF
DNA: TGTGCCAGCAGCAAAAGTTTTCCAGGGTCCACTAATGAAAAACTGTTTTTT
D: NA
V: TRBV7-6
J: TRBJ1-4
size: once

CDR3: CASTRQVYSGANVLTF
DNA: TGTGCCAGTACCAGACAGGTTTACTCTGGGGCCAACGTCCTGACTTTC
D: NA
V: TRBV19
J: TRBJ2-6
size: NA

CDR3: CASSPRDRVPETQYF
DNA: TGTGCCAGCAGCCCCAGGGACAGGGTCCCAGAGACCCAGTACTTC
D: TRBD1
V: TRBV6-5
J: TRBJ2-5
size: NA

CDR3: CASSRGLAGGEQYF
DNA: TGTGCCAGCAGCCGGGGACTAGCGGGAGGCGAGCAGTACTTC
D: TRBD2
V: TRBV3-1/TRBV3-2
J: TRBJ2-7
size: NA

CDR3: CASSSRTGGNEQFF
DNA: TGTGCCAGCAGCTCGCGGACAGGGGGCAATGAGCAGTTCTTC
D: TRBD1
V: TRBV7-6
J: TRBJ2-1
size: NA

CDR3: CASSVTPTSGVGTDTQYF
DNA: TGTGCCAGCAGCGTAACCCCCACTAGCGGGGTGGGCACAGATACGCAGTATTTT
D: TRBD2
V: TRBV9
J: TRBJ2-3
size: NA

CDR3: CASSRGQGTEAFF
DNA: TGCGCCAGCAGCCGAGGACAGGGCACTGAAGCTTTCTTT
D: TRBD1
V: TRBV5-1
J: TRBJ1-1
size: NA

CDR3: CASSQEQGVGANVLTF
DNA: TGTGCCAGCAGCCAAGAGCAGGGGGTTGGGGCCAACGTCCTGACTTTC
D: TRBD1
V: TRBV4-2
J: TRBJ2-6
size: NA

CDR3: CASSSGHTSAYQPQHF
DNA: TGTGCCAGCAGCTCCGGACACACGTCCGCTTATCAGCCCCAGCATTTT
D: NA
V: TRBV28
J: TRBJ1-5
size: NA

CDR3: CASKEGTGLNGNQPQHF
DNA: TGTGCCAGTAAAGAAGGGACAGGGTTAAATGGCAATCAGCCCCAGCATTTT
D: TRBD1
V: TRBV19
J: TRBJ1-5
size: NA

CDR3: CASSDPGQGYEKLFF
DNA: TGTGCCAGCAGTGATCCCGGACAGGGCTATGAAAAACTGTTTTTT
D: TRBD1
V: TRBV6-1
J: TRBJ1-4
size: NA